What follows describes a single T cell receptor (beta chain). This clonotype was counted many times. What antigen it recognizes has not been identified. No much larger clone exists at a distance of one base, and base qualities are not known. Amplification of TCR beta CDR3 regions was carried out from RNA transcripts. The first round of RT-PCR for the TCR CDR3 was performed with the HTBI primer set and the Qiagen OneStep RT-PCR kit. A second multiplex PCR round built the libraries, followed by size selection and purification. Sequencing of the libraries was done on an Illumina HiSeq2000 using paired-end 100 bp reads. The authors processed their data as follows. Raw data were processed with SOAPnuke, discarding reads with adapters, uncalled bases, mean Phred below 15, or no exact constant-primer or identifier match. High-quality paired reads were merged using COPE v1.2.5, and each unique nucleotide sequence was defined as a clonotype. Clonotypes were aligned to IMGT TRBV, TRBD and TRBJ reference segments using MiTCR v1.1. Analysis was restricted to V-J combinations with a frequency above 0.0001, which covered roughly 99% of repertoires. The TCS score was defined as the ratio of F50 (clonal expansion) to E x V (chaos), calculated using BLOSUM62-based TCRdist between CDR3 peptides within each V-J. Welch's t-statistics and random forest reduced roughly 540 V-J features to about 12, which were used in a naive Bayes classifier (R e1071). TCRdb applied fastp at Q25 and MiXCR to the public reads, then kept only in-frame beta chains. Each entry merges the rows of one CDR3 protein and shows their most common DNA and genes. Clone size and V and J calls follow TCRdb, not the original study. The sample table shows 470,000 or so distinct CDR3 sequences, and under 25% are seen once. Jointly, the top ten make up around 27% of the sample.

Stable Graves' hyperthyroidism was defined as the absence of progression to ophthalmopathy over 18 months of follow-up. The hyperthyroidism patients were between 18 and 65 years old and newly diagnosed, with a disease duration of less than 2 months. Exclusion was applied to patients with uncontrolled infections, other autoimmune diseases, pregnancy or lactation. Diagnoses were based on clinical symptoms, serum thyroxine and TRAb, thyroid ultrasound and orbital computed tomography. PBMCs were isolated from 7.5 to 10 ml of fresh peripheral blood by Ficoll-Paque density gradient centrifugation. Total RNA was extracted with Trizol reagent, and quality was checked on an Agilent 2100 Bioanalyzer. Trimming accounts for 8 bases at V and 5 bases at J, while the number of junction bases matched to no gene is 14. The CDR3 has 16 amino acids, counting the end cysteine and phenylalanine. Left in the record is the CDR3 DNA by itself, 48 bases read in frame from the first base.

The sample belongs to a study of T cells in Graves' hyperthyroidism and ophthalmopathy (dated by TCRdb to about 2019). With regard to the full study: Peripheral blood samples were taken at initial diagnosis, before any treatment was given. To identify TCR V-J signatures that set the groups apart, the researchers used a discovery cohort of 100 patients, made up of roughly 45 with Graves' ophthalmopathy and about 60 with stable Graves' hyperthyroidism. Prospective prediction of ophthalmopathy was tested in an independent validation cohort of fewer than 20 hyperthyroidism patients and 17 patients who later progressed to ophthalmopathy. For training and testing, the 110 or so patients in the discovery cohort were randomly divided in a 7:3 ratio. The study also compared thyroid tissue and blood T-cell repertoires from several Graves' hyperthyroidism patients. After blood sampling, hyperthyroidism patients were treated with methimazole at a starting dose of 30 mg daily, and ophthalmopathy patients were treated with high-dose intravenous methylprednisolone. The paper reports TCR Vbeta CDR3 sequencing of some 140 peripheral blood samples: 43 ophthalmopathy, about 75 hyperthyroidism and around 17 progressor patients.

The full study reports these points: Blood samples also contained most of the expanded thyroid clonotypes (frequency above 0.001), which suggests that blood repertoires may reflect thyroid immune responses. A 13 V-J signature model separated ophthalmopathy from stable hyperthyroidism, with approximately 86% sensitivity and about 81% specificity in cross-validation and 80%/75% in testing. In validation, the model predicted progression to ophthalmopathy a median of roughly 6.1 months before onset, with approximately 70% sensitivity and roughly 79% specificity. Sample size was not statistically predetermined, and blinding of investigators to group allocation was not performed.

The sequence is built from TRBV12-3 or TRBV12-4 and TRBJ2-2, with 7 middle bases fitting TRBD2. The sequencing sample was made of blood. This clonotype originated in a man aged 18-30 years with Graves' hyperthyroidism. The CDR3 corresponds to CASRPAGLAETGELFF. The DNA sequence reads TGTGCCAGCCGCCCCGCGGGGCTAGCGGAAACCGGGGAGCTGTTTTTT.